Below, 21 T cell receptor beta chains from the same sample are listed, as sequenced in a study of monozygotic twins with inflammatory bowel disease. Following a re-call of the 5' RACE reads, TCRdb has one entry per CDR3 protein and lacks DNA. The table lists just over 300,000 distinct CDR3 sequences, with over 5% in the top ten. Sample: blood. Receptors were obtained from a human donor with ulcerative colitis or Crohn's disease, or a healthy co-twin of an affected twin (not recorded which).

The chain joins TRBV7-9 to TRBJ1-6; TCRdb's assignment of TRBD1 cannot be checked, as there is no DNA. The CDR3 spans 16 residues. The germline gives CDR1 SEHNR, CDR2 FQNEAQ (reference sequence). CDR3 in amino acids: CASSFTGTNSTSPLHF.

CDR3 protein: CASSFGGARDTEAFF. This chain uses TRBV5-1 with TRBJ1-1. This CDR3 is built from 15 residues. Germline-derived CDR1 and CDR2 are SGHRS and YFSETQ.

The chain uses TRBV4-2 and TRBJ1-6; the TCRdb call, TRBD1, lacks DNA for checking. The CDR3 length is 15 residues. CDR1 and CDR2 (germline): LGHNA, YNFKEQ. CDR3 in amino acids: CASSAEDSGSSPLHF.

The gene calls are TRBV28 and TRBJ2-7; the TRBD2 assignment by TCRdb is unverifiable without DNA. This CDR3 has 11 amino acids. Germline V gives CDR1 MDHEN, CDR2 SYDVKM. CDR3 region: CGSGGVVEQYF.

The genes are TRBV27 and TRBJ2-3; TCRdb names TRBD1, which stays unverified in the absence of DNA. Germline loops: CDR1 MNHEY, CDR2 SMNVEV (reference sequence). CDR3 size: 16 residues. CDR3 residues: CASSKPGIEVADTQYF.

The rearrangement links TRBV7-7 to TRBJ2-7; TCRdb indicates TRBD1, and absent DNA this call remains unverified. The germline CDR1 and CDR2 sequences are SSHAT and FNYEAQ (reference sequence). The CDR3 extends over 15 amino acids. The CDR3 region is CASFGGTPRSYEQYF.

V usage is TRBV12-3 or TRBV12-4 and J usage is TRBJ2-3. The CDR3 contains 12 residues. CDR3 amino acids: CASSPSLSPQYF.

V gene TRBV6-5 combines with J gene TRBJ2-3; checking the TCRdb D call of TRBD2 is not possible without DNA. CDR1 is MNHEY and CDR2 is SVGAGI in the germline V gene. The CDR3 covers 16 residues. The CDR3 spells CASSYRNSGGQNTQYF.

The V and J genes are TRBV6-5 and TRBJ2-7; TCRdb designates TRBD1, a call that cannot be tested without DNA. The CDR3 sequence is 14 residues long. Germline assignment: CDR1 MNHEY and CDR2 SVGAGI. The CDR3 protein is CASSYSKGQGAQYF.

The chain employs TRBV4-1 and TRBJ1-5. This CDR3 has 22 residues. Germline assignment: CDR1 MGHRA and CDR2 YSYEKL. CDR3 sequence reads: CASSQDWEDGLQGEYSNQPQHF.

The chain links TRBV4-3 to TRBJ1-2. This CDR3 has 16 amino acids. The germline V gene encodes CDR1 LGHNA and CDR2 YSLEER. CDR3 residues: CASSQTEQTRNYGYTF.

The rearrangement links TRBV14 to TRBJ2-7; TCRdb calls TRBD1, which cannot be checked without DNA. CDR1 is SGHDN and CDR2 is FVKESK in the germline V gene. The CDR3 is 18 amino acids. CDR3: CASSQELQIESLLCEQHF.

The rearrangement joins TRBV5-5 to TRBJ2-1; TCRdb indicates TRBD1, and absent DNA this call remains unverified. Germline CDR1 is SGHKS and CDR2 is YYEKEE (reference sequence). The CDR3 loop spans 15 amino acids. The CDR3 loop is CASSFMITGSGEQFF.

The gene calls are TRBV27 and TRBJ2-7. CDR3 size: 15 residues. The V gene's germline CDR1 is MNHEY and CDR2 SMNVEV (reference sequence). The CDR3 sequence: CASSLSRVSFYEQYF.

This chain links TRBV19 with TRBJ2-1. CDR1 is LNHDA, CDR2 SQIVND, per germline (reference sequence). The CDR3 runs 11 residues. The CDR3 here is CASSAEDEQFF. Full variable domain (outside the CDR3, taken from reference TRBV19 and TRBJ2-1): DGGITQSPKYLFRKEGQNVTLSCEQNLNHDAMYWYRQDPGQGLRLIYYSQIVNDFQKGDIAEGYSVSREKKESFPLTVTSAQKNPTAFYLCASSAEDEQFFGPGTRLTVL.

The chain links TRBV6-4 to TRBJ2-3; TCRdb reports TRBD2, a call that lacks DNA to check it against. This CDR3 comprises 15 residues. Germline values: CDR1 MRHNA, CDR2 SNTAGT. The CDR3 sequence is CASSGLAGGQDTQYF.

V and J are TRBV7-9 and TRBJ2-2. The V gene's germline CDR1 is SEHNR and CDR2 FQNEAQ (reference sequence). This CDR3 is 16 amino acids long. CDR3 amino acids: CASSLAYLPNTGELFF.

The chain carries TRBV7-2 and TRBJ2-3; TCRdb calls TRBD1, which cannot be checked without DNA. The CDR3 spans 15 residues. The germline V gene encodes CDR1 SGHTA and CDR2 FQGNSA. The CDR3 sequence is CASSLVGGSTDTQYF.

The chain uses TRBV5-6 and TRBJ2-1; TCRdb reports TRBD2, a call that lacks DNA to check it against. Germline assignment: CDR1 SGHDT and CDR2 YYEEEE. CDR3 size: 15 residues. CDR3 loop: CASSLGEFPYNEQFF.

This chain connects TRBV18 to TRBJ2-1. The V gene's germline CDR1 is KGHSH and CDR2 LQKENI. The CDR3 length is 12 residues. The CDR3 is CASSPNRNEQFF.

V and J are TRBV5-5 and TRBJ1-1; the TCRdb D gene call, TRBD1, has no DNA to confirm it. The CDR3 sequence is 14 residues long. The V gene's germline CDR1 is SGHKS and CDR2 YYEKEE (reference sequence). CDR3 protein: CASSKGQGRTEAFF. Supplemented by reference TRBV5-5 and TRBJ1-1, the full variable domain reads DAGVTQSPTHLIKTRGQQVTLRCSPISGHKSVSWYQQVLGQGPQFIFQYYEKEERGRGNFPDRFSARQFPNYSSELNVNALLLGDSALYLCASSKGQGRTEAFFGQGTRLTVV.